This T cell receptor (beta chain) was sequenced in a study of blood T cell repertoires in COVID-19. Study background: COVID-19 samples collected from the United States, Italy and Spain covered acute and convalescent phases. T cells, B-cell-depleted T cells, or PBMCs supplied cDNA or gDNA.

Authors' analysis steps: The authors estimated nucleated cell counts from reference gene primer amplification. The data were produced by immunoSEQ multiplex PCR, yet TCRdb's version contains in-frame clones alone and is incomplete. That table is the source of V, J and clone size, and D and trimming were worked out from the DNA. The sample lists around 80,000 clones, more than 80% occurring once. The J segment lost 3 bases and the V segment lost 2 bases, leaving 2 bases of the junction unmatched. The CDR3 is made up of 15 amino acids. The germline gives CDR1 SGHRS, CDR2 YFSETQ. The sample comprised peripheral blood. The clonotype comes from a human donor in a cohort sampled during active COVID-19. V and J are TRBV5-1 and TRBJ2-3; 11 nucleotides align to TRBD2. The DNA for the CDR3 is TGCGCCAGCAGCTTCACTAGCGGGGGTACAGATACGCAGTATTTT. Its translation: CASSFTSGGTDTQYF.